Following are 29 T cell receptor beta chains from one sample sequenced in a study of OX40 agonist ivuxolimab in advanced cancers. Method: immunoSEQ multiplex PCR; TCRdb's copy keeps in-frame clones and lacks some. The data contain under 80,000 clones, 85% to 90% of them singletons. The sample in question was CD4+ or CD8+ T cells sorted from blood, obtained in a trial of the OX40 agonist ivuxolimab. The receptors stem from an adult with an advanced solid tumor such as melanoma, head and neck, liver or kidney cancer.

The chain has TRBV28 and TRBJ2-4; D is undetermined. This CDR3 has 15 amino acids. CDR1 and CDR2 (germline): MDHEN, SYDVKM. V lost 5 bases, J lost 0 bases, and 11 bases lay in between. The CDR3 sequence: CASSTRLLAKNIQYF. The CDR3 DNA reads TGTGCCAGCAGTACGCGTCTACTAGCCAAAAACATTCAGTACTTC.

The CDR3, as DNA: TGTGCCAGCAGCCAAGTCGGGGGAATGGGAAGCAATCAGCCCCAGCATTTT. Translating it yields CASSQVGGMGSNQPQHF. The gene calls are TRBV4-2 and TRBJ1-5; TRBD1 might be the D (5 bases). The CDR3 consists of 17 residues. The germline gives CDR1 LGHNA, CDR2 YNFKEQ. V was clipped by 1 base and J by 1 base, with 14 bases between them.

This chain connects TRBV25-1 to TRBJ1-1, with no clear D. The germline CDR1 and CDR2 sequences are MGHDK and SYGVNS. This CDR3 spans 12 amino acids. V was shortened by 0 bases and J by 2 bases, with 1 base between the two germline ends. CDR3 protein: CASSEYNTEAFF. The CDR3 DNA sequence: TGTGCCAGCAGTGAATACAACACTGAAGCTTTCTTT.

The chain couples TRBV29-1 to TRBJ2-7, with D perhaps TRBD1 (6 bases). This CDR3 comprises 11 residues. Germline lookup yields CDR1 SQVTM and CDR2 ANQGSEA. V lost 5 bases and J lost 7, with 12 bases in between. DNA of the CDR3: TGCAGCGTTCGTGACAGGTGGGAGCAGTACTTC. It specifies CSVRDRWEQYF.

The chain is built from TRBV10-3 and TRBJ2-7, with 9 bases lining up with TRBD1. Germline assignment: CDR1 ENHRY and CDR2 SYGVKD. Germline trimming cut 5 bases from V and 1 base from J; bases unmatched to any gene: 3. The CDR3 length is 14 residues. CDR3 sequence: CAISSGTGSYEQYF. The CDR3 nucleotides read TGTGCCATCAGTTCCGGGACAGGGTCCTACGAGCAGTACTTC.

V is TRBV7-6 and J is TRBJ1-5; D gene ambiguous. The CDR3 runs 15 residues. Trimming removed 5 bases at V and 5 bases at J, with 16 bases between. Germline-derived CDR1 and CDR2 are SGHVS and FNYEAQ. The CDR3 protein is CASSPIEDLDQPQHF. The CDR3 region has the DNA TGTGCCAGCAGCCCGATAGAAGACTTAGATCAGCCCCAGCATTTT.

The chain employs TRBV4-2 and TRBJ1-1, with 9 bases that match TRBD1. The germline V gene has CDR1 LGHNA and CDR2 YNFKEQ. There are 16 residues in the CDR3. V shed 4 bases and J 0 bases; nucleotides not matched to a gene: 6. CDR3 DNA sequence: TGTGCCAGCAGCCCCGGGACAGGGACCATGAACACTGAAGCTTTCTTT. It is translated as CASSPGTGTMNTEAFF.

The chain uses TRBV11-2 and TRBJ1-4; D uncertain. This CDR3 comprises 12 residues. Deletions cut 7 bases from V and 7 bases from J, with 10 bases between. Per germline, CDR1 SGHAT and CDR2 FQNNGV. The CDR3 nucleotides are TGTGCCAGCACCACGGGAAGTGAAAAACTGTTTTTT. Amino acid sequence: CASTTGSEKLFF.

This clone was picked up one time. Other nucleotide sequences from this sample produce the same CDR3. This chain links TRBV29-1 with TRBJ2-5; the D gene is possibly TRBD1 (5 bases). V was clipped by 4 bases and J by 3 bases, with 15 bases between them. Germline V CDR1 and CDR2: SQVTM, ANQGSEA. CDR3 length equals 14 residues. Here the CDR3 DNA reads TGCAGCGTTGCTTTAGGGGTTTGGGAAGAGACCCAGTACTTC. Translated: CSVALGVWEETQYF.

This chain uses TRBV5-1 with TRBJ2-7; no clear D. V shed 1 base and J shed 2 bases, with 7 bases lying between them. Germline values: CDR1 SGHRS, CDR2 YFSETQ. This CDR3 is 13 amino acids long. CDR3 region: CASSLSGPYEQYF. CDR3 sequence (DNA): TGCGCCAGCAGCTTGTCCGGACCCTACGAGCAGTACTTC.

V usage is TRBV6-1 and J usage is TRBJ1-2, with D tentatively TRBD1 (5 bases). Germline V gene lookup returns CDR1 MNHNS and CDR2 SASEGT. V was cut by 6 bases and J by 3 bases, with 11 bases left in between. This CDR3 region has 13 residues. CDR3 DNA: TGTGCCAGCAGCCCCGTGGGGGACTATGGCTACACCTTC. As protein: CASSPVGDYGYTF.

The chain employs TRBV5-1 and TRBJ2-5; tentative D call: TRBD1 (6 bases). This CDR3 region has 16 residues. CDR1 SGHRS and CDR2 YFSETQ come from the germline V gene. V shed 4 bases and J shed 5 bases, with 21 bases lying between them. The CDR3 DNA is TGCGCCAGCAGCCTCTCTGGACAGACACTTGGGGAGACCCAGTACTTC. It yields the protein CASSLSGQTLGETQYF.

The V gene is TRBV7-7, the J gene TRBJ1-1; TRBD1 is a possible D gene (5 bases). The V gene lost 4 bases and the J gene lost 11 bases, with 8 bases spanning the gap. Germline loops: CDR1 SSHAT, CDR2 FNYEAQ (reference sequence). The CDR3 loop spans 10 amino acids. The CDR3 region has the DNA TGTGCCAGCAGCTCCGAGGGGGCTTTCTTT. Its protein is CASSSEGAFF. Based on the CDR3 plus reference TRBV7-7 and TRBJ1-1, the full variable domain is GAGVSQSPRYKVTKRGQDVTLRCDPISSHATLYWYQQALGQGPEFLTYFNYEAQPDKSGLPSDRFSAERPEGSISTLTIQRTEQRDSAMYRCASSSEGAFFGQGTRLTVV.

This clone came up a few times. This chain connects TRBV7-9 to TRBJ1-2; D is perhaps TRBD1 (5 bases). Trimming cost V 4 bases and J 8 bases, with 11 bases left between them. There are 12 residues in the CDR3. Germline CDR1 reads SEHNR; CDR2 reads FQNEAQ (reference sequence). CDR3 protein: CASSSRERGYTF. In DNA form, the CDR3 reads TGTGCCAGCAGCTCCAGGGAGCGGGGCTACACCTTC.

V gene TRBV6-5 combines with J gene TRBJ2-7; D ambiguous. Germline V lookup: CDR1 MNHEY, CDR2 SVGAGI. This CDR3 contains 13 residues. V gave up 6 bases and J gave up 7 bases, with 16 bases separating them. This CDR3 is CASSPTPWVEQYF. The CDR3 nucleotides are TGTGCCAGCAGCCCCACACCTTGGGTGGAGCAGTACTTC.

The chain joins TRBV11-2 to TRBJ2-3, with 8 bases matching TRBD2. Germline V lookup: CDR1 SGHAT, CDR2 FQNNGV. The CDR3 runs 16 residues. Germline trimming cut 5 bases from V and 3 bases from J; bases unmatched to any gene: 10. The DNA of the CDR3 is TGTGCCAGCAGCCGGATAGCGGGATCGGTGACAGATACGCAGTATTTT. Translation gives CASSRIAGSVTDTQYF.

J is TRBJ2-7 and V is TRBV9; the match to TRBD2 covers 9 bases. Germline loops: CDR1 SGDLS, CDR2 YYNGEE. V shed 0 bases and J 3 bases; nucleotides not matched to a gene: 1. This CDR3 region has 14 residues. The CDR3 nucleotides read TGTGCCAGCAGCGTAGAACTAGCGGGCTACGAGCAGTACTTC. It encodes CASSVELAGYEQYF.

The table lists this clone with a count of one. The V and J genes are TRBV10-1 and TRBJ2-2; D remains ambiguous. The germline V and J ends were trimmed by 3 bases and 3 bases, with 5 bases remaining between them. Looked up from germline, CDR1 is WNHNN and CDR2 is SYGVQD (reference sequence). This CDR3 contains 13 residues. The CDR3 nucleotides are TGCGCCAGCAGTGACGGACACACCGGGGAGCTGTTTTTT. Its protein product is CASSDGHTGELFF.

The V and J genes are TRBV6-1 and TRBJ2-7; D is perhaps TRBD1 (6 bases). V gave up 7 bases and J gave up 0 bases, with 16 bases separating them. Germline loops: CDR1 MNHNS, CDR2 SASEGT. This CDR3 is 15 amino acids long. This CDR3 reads CASTPQGRTSYEQYF. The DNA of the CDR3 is TGTGCCAGCACCCCCCAGGGGAGAACCTCCTACGAGCAGTACTTC.

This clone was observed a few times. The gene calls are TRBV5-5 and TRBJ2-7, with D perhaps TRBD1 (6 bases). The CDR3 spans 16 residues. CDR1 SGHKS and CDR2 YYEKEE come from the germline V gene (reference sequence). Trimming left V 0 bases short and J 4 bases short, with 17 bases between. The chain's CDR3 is CASSLADLKGGYEQYF. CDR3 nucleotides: TGTGCCAGCAGCTTGGCCGACCTAAAAGGGGGTTACGAGCAGTACTTC.

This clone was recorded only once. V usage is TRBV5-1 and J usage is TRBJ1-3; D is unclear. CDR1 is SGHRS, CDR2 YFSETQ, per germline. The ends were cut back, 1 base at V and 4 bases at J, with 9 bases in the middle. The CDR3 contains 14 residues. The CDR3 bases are TGCGCCAGCAGCTTGCCGGGATCCGGAAACACCATATATTTT. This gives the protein CASSLPGSGNTIYF.

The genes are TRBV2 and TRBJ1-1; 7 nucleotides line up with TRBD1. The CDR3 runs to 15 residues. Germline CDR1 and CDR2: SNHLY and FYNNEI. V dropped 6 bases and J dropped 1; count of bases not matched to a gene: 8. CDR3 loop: CASSVQGTSNTEAFF. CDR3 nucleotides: TGTGCCAGCAGCGTACAGGGGACTTCGAACACTGAAGCTTTCTTT. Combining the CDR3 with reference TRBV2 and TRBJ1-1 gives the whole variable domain EPEVTQTPSHQVTQMGQEVILRCVPISNHLYFYWYRQILGQKVEFLVSFYNNEISEKSEIFDDQFSVERPDGSNFTLKIRSTKLEDSAMYFCASSVQGTSNTEAFFGQGTRLTVV.

CDR3 protein: CASSPTGADTQYF. CDR3 nucleotides: TGTGCCAGTAGTCCCACCGGGGCAGATACGCAGTATTTT. This chain connects TRBV19 to TRBJ2-3; a weak D match, TRBD2 (5 bases). There are 13 residues in the CDR3. CDR1 LNHDA and CDR2 SQIVND come from the germline V gene (reference sequence). V gave up 5 bases and J gave up 4 bases, with 10 bases separating them.

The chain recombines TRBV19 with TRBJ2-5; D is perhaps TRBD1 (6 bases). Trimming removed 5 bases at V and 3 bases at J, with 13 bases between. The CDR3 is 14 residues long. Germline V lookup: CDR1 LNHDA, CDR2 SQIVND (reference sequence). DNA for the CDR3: TGTGCCAGTAGTTTGTCAGGGGCAAAAGAGACCCAGTACTTC. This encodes CASSLSGAKETQYF.

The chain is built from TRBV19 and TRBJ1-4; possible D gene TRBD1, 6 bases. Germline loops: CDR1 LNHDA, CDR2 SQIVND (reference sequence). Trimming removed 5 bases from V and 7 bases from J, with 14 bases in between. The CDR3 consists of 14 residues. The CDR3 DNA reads TGTGCCAGTAGTCATGCCGGGGGCCTTGAAAAACTGTTTTTT. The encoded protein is CASSHAGGLEKLFF.

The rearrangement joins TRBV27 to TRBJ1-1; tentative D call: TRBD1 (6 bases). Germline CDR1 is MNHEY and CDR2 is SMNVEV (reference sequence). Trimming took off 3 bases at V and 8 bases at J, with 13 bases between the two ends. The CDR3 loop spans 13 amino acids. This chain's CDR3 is CASSFWEGTEAFF. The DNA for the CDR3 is TGTGCCAGCAGTTTTTGGGAAGGGACAGAAGCTTTCTTT.

The CDR3 reads CASSQDGSSNQLKHF. CDR3 bases: TGCGCCAGCAGCCAAGATGGATCTAGCAATCAGCTCAAGCATTTT. J is TRBJ1-5 and V is TRBV5-1; unclear D gene. Germline-derived CDR1 and CDR2 are SGHRS and YFSETQ. The germline V and J ends were trimmed by 4 bases and 14 bases, with 25 bases remaining between them. The CDR3 runs to 15 residues.

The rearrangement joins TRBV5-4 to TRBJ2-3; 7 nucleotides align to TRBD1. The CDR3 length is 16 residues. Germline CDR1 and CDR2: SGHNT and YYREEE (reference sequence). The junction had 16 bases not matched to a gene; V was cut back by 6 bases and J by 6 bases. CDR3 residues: CASTPQGTEGTDTQYF. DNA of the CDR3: TGTGCCAGCACCCCCCAGGGGACAGAGGGGACCGATACGCAGTATTTT.

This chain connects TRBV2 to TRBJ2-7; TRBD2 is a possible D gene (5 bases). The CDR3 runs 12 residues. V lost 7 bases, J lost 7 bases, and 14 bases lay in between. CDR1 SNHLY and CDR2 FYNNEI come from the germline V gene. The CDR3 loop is CASTPEGWEQYF. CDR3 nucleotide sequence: TGTGCCAGCACCCCTGAGGGTTGGGAGCAGTACTTC. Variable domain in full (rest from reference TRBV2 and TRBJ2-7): EPEVTQTPSHQVTQMGQEVILRCVPISNHLYFYWYRQILGQKVEFLVSFYNNEISEKSEIFDDQFSVERPDGSNFTLKIRSTKLEDSAMYFCASTPEGWEQYFGPGTRLTVT.